A single sample gave rise to the 5 T cell receptor beta chains below, sequenced in a study of CD8 T cells in ankylosing spondylitis. Using its own MiXCR run on the 5' RACE reads, TCRdb lists one record per CDR3 protein. The table has a few hundred thousand distinct CDR3 sequences, around 21% seen once. Sequencing was carried out using blood, either unsorted or a sorted T cell fraction (not recorded which). Receptor source: a female donor with ankylosing spondylitis or in good health (not recorded which).

This clonotype was seen a handful of times. This chain uses TRBV6-1 with TRBJ2-3; D gene unclear. The CDR3 covers 13 residues. V shed 6 bases and J shed 0 bases, with 7 bases lying between them. The germline V gene encodes CDR1 MNHNS and CDR2 SASEGT. The CDR3 protein is CASRRYSTDTQYF. CDR3 coding DNA: TGTGCCAGCAGGAGGTACAGCACAGATACGCAGTATTTT.

V gene TRBV6-1 combines with J gene TRBJ1-3, with D unclear. CDR1 is MNHNS and CDR2 is SASEGT in the germline V gene. V lost 6 bases, J lost 4 bases, and 16 bases lay in between. The CDR3 loop spans 15 amino acids. The CDR3 spells CASSPRAGRGNTIYF. DNA for the CDR3: TGTGCCAGCAGCCCCCGTGCTGGGAGGGGAAACACCATATATTTT.

The chain links TRBV9 to TRBJ2-1; possible D gene TRBD2, 5 bases. Germline V gene lookup returns CDR1 SGDLS and CDR2 YYNGEE. With 2 bases removed from V and 10 bases from J, the gap between germline ends came to 34 bases. The CDR3 consists of 20 residues. The CDR3 region has the DNA TGTGCCAGCAGCGTGAACCTCCGGGATCGATCGGTGAGAGAGGTAAGGGAGCAGTTCTTC. Translation: CASSVNLRDRSVREVREQFF.

The genes are TRBV5-1 and TRBJ1-1, with D possibly TRBD1 on 5 matching bases. The CDR3 spans 15 residues. V was cut by 4 bases and J by 8 bases, with 21 bases left in between. The germline V gene has CDR1 SGHRS and CDR2 YFSETQ. DNA for the CDR3: TGCGCCAGCAGCCAAGGACGGGTCACCGGGGCAGAAGCTTTCTTT. Translated: CASSQGRVTGAEAFF. The entire variable domain, with the rest obtained from reference TRBV5-1 and TRBJ1-1, is as follows: KAGVTQTPRYLIKTRGQQVTLSCSPISGHRSVSWYQQTPGQGLQFLFEYFSETQRNKGNFPGRFSGRQFSNSRSEMNVSTLELGDSALYLCASSQGRVTGAEAFFGQGTRLTVV.

This clonotype was picked up many times. The rearrangement links TRBV10-3 to TRBJ2-3; 12 bases fit TRBD2. Germline CDR1 reads ENHRY; CDR2 reads SYGVKD. CDR3 length equals 15 residues. With V trimmed by 7 bases and J by 9 bases, 11 bases remained unmatched. For the CDR3, the DNA is TGTGCCATCATGCTAGCGGGAGGGCTCGGCGACACGCAGTATTTT. Amino acids: CAIMLAGGLGDTQYF.